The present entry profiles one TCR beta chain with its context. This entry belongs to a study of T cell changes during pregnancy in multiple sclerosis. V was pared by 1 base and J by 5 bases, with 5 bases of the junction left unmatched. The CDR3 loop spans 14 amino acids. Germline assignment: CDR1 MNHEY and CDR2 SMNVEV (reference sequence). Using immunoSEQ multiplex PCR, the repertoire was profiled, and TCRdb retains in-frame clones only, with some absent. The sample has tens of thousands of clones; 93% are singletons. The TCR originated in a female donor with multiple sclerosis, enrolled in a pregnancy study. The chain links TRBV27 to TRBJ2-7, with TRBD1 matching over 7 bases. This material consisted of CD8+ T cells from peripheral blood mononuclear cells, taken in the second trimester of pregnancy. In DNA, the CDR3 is TGTGCCAGCAGTTTATTACAGGGGCGGGACGAGCAGTACTTC. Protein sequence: CASSLLQGRDEQYF.